This is a list of T cell receptor beta chains from one sample in a study of T cell responses to AZD1222 COVID-19 vaccine. Using immunoSEQ multiplex PCR, the repertoire was profiled, and TCRdb retains in-frame clones only, with some absent. Of about 120,000 clones listed, 93% were seen once; the top ten hold 2.5% to 3%. Sequenced here: peripheral blood, sampled on day 0 of AZD1222 vaccination. The receptors come from an adult in good health. The CDR3 runs from the conserved cysteine through the conserved F or W. Each record gives: V gene, clone size, D gene, J gene, CDR3 protein, CDR3 DNA. D genes are given only for firm matches. Clone size is stated in some rows and not others, as once, few, many or a class when expanded.

>TRBV5-1|NA|TRBD2|TRBJ2-3
CASTLAGSGDTQYF
TGCGCCAGCACTTTAGCGGGATCCGGAGATACGCAGTATTTT
>TRBV29-1|NA|NA|TRBJ2-7
CSVEVTQGYEQYF
TGCAGCGTTGAAGTAACCCAGGGTTACGAGCAGTACTTC
>TRBV2|NA|NA|TRBJ2-7
CASIMGGGGLYEQYF
TGTGCCAGCATCATGGGGGGCGGCGGGTTGTACGAGCAGTACTTC
>TRBV30|NA|NA|TRBJ2-2
CAWRARATGELFF
TGTGCCTGGAGGGCAAGGGCTACCGGGGAGCTGTTTTTT
>TRBV5-1|NA|TRBD2|TRBJ2-7
CASSMAGGHYEQYF
TGCGCCAGCAGCATGGCGGGAGGACACTACGAGCAGTACTTC
>TRBV25-1|NA|TRBD1|TRBJ2-2
CASSVGTDTGELFF
TGTGCCAGCAGTGTCGGGACAGACACCGGGGAGCTGTTTTTT
>TRBV19|once|TRBD1|TRBJ2-1
CASSIVGQGTNEQFF
TGTGCCAGTAGTATAGTGGGACAGGGGACTAATGAGCAGTTCTTC
>TRBV7-8|NA|NA|TRBJ1-2
CASSFGAASYGYTF
TGTGCCAGCAGCTTCGGAGCCGCCTCCTATGGCTACACCTTC
>TRBV7-9|NA|NA|TRBJ2-5
CASMARLQETQYF
TGTGCCAGCATGGCACGACTACAAGAGACCCAGTACTTC
>TRBV6-5|once|NA|TRBJ1-2
CASSYHQGRGYTF
TGTGCCAGCAGTTATCATCAGGGGCGCGGCTACACCTTC
>TRBV30|NA|NA|TRBJ2-7
CAWVDRSRSYEQYF
TGTGCCTGGGTGGATAGAAGTAGGTCCTACGAGCAGTACTTC
>TRBV5-1|NA|NA|TRBJ2-3
CASSSNGDTQYF
TGCGCCAGCAGCTCAAACGGAGATACGCAGTATTTT
>TRBV10-3|NA|TRBD1|TRBJ2-6
CAIKTDRGISGANVLTF
TGTGCCATCAAGACCGACAGGGGGATCTCTGGGGCCAACGTCCTGACTTTC
>TRBV29-1|NA|TRBD1|TRBJ1-1
CSAAGQSNTEAFF
TGCAGCGCCGCGGGACAGTCGAACACTGAAGCTTTCTTT
>TRBV18|NA|NA|TRBJ1-5
CASSPAEGNQPQHF
TGTGCCAGCTCACCAGCAGAGGGCAATCAGCCCCAGCATTTT
>TRBV18|NA|TRBD1|TRBJ2-7
CASSSPGTGGEQYF
TGTGCCAGCTCATCGCCCGGGACAGGGGGCGAGCAGTACTTC
>TRBV30|once|NA|TRBJ2-7
CAWSVEPGEQYF
TGTGCCTGGAGTGTAGAACCTGGCGAGCAGTACTTC
>TRBV7-9|NA|TRBD1|TRBJ1-2
CASSWSGTGSYGYTF
TGTGCCAGCAGCTGGAGTGGGACAGGGTCTTATGGCTACACCTTC
>TRBV6-6|NA|TRBD1|TRBJ1-4
CASSWTGLNEKLFF
TGTGCCAGCAGCTGGACAGGATTAAATGAAAAACTGTTTTTT
>TRBV5-6|NA|TRBD1|TRBJ2-3
CASSLDRGRTDTQYF
TGTGCCAGCAGCTTGGACAGGGGGCGCACAGATACGCAGTATTTT
>TRBV3-1/TRBV3-2|NA|NA|TRBJ2-2
CASSQDRHRELFF
TGTGCCAGCAGCCAAGACAGGCATCGGGAGCTGTTTTTT
>TRBV5-4|NA|TRBD2|TRBJ2-2
CASSLGPAGVPGELFF
TGTGCCAGCAGCTTGGGTCCAGCGGGAGTCCCCGGGGAGCTGTTTTTT
>TRBV7-6|NA|TRBD1|TRBJ2-2
CASSLVVQGQGGRRELFF
TGTGCCAGCAGCTTAGTGGTCCAAGGACAGGGTGGTCGAAGGGAGCTGTTTTTT
>TRBV19|once|TRBD1|TRBJ1-5
CASEQGAVNQPQHF
TGTGCCAGCGAACAGGGGGCGGTAAATCAGCCCCAGCATTTT
>TRBV9|NA|NA|TRBJ1-3
CASSVMMRNTIYF
TGTGCCAGCAGCGTAATGATGAGGAACACCATATATTTT
>TRBV12-5|NA|NA|TRBJ1-1
CASGHSGGTEAFF
TGTGCTAGTGGCCACAGCGGAGGCACTGAAGCTTTCTTT
>TRBV10-3|NA|TRBD1|TRBJ1-6
CAISDRQGNSPLHF
TGTGCCATCAGTGATCGACAGGGGAATTCACCCCTCCACTTT
>TRBV5-1|NA|TRBD2|TRBJ2-7
CASSLRQSGTYPYEQYF
TGCGCCAGCAGCTTGCGTCAAAGCGGGACTTATCCCTACGAGCAGTACTTC
>TRBV28|once|TRBD1|TRBJ1-1
CASFQGGLMNTEAFF
TGTGCCAGTTTCCAGGGGGGCCTAATGAACACTGAAGCTTTCTTT
>TRBV19|NA|NA|TRBJ2-1
CASSSFEDSYNEQFF
TGTGCCAGTAGTAGCTTTGAAGACTCCTACAATGAGCAGTTCTTC
>TRBV19|NA|NA|TRBJ1-2
CASSTTGLGGYTF
TGTGCCAGTAGTACCACAGGTCTTGGCGGCTACACCTTC
>TRBV2|NA|NA|TRBJ1-1
CASSDRAAVYTEAFF
TGTGCCAGCAGTGACAGGGCCGCAGTGTACACTGAAGCTTTCTTT
>TRBV1|once|NA|TRBJ2-3
CTSNAAGRRRGSTDTQYF
TGCACCAGCAACGCGGCGGGGAGGAGGAGGGGGAGCACAGATACGCAGTATTTT
>TRBV9|NA|TRBD2|TRBJ2-1
CASSVEGGRGLYEQFF
TGTGCCAGCAGCGTAGAAGGCGGGAGGGGACTATATGAGCAGTTCTTC
>TRBV28|NA|TRBD2|TRBJ2-1
CASKEGTSGSSRPFF
TGTGCCAGCAAAGAGGGGACTAGCGGGAGTTCTCGGCCGTTCTTC
>TRBV18|NA|NA|TRBJ1-1
CASSPSREGRTTEAFF
TGTGCCAGCTCACCGTCACGCGAGGGGCGGACCACTGAAGCTTTCTTT
>TRBV28|NA|NA|TRBJ1-6
CGVVGFYNSPLHF
TGCGGCGTCGTAGGCTTTTATAATTCACCCCTCCACTTT
>TRBV12-2|NA|NA|TRBJ1-5
CASRLHRDRWKPNQPQHF
TGTGCAAGTCGCCTACACCGGGACCGATGGAAACCCAATCAGCCCCAGCATTTT
>TRBV9|NA|TRBD1|TRBJ2-7
CASSVADGTGFPYEQYF
TGTGCCAGCAGCGTAGCCGACGGGACAGGTTTTCCCTACGAGCAGTACTTC
>TRBV2|NA|NA|TRBJ2-7
CASSVAGPYEQYF
TGTGCCAGCAGTGTCGCAGGGCCCTACGAGCAGTACTTC